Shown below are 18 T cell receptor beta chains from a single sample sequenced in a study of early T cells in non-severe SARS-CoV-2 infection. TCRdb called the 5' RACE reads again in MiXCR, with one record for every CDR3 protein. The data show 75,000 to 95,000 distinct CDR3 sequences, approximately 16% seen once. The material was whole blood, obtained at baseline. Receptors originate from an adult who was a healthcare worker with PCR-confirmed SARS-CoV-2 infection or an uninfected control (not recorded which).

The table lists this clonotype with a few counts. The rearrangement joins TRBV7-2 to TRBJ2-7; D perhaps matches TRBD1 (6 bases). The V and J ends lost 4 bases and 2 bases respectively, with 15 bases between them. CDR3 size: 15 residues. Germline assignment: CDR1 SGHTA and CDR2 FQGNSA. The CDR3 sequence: CASSSRGWLTYEQYF. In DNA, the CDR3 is TGTGCCAGCAGCTCCAGGGGCTGGCTAACCTACGAGCAGTACTTC.

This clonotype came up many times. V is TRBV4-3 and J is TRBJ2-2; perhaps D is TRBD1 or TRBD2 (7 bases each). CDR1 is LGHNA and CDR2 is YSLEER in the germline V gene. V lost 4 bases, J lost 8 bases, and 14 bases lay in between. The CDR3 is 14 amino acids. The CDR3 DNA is TGCGCCAGCAGCCTCGGCAGGGGGGGAGGGGAGCTGTTTTTT. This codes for CASSLGRGGGELFF.

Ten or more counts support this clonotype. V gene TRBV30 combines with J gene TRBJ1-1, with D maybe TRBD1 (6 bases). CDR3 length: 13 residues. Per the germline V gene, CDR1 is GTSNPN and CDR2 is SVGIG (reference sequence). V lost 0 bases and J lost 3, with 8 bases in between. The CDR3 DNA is TGTGCCTGGAGTGTACAGGGTCACACTGAAGCTTTCTTT. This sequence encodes CAWSVQGHTEAFF.

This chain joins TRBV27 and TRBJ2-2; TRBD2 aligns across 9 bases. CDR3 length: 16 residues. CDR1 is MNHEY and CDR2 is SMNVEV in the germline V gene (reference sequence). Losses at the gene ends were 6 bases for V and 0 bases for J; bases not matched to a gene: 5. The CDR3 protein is CASSRWTSANTGELFF. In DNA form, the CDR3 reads TGTGCCAGCAGCCGCTGGACTAGCGCGAACACCGGGGAGCTGTTTTTT.

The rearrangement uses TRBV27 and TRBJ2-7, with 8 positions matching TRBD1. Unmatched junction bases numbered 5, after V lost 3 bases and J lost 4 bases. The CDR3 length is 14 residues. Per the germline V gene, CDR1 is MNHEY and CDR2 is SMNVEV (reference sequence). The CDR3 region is CASSFDRGTYEQYF. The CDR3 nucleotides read TGTGCCAGCAGTTTCGACAGGGGAACATACGAGCAGTACTTC.

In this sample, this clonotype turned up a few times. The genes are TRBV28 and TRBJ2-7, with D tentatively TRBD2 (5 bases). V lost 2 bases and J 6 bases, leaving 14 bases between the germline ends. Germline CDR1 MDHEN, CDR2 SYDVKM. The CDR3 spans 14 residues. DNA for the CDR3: TGTGCCAGCAGTTTAGGACCTAGCTCTAGCGAGCAGTACTTC. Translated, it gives CASSLGPSSSEQYF.

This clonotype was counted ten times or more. In DNA form, the CDR3 reads TGTGCCTGGAGTGTATCCGGCAACTACGAGCAGTACTTC. Its translation is CAWSVSGNYEQYF. This rearrangement joins TRBV30 to TRBJ2-7; D unresolved. V gave up 0 bases and J gave up 3 bases, with 9 bases separating them. CDR1 is GTSNPN, CDR2 SVGIG, per germline (reference sequence). The CDR3 extends over 13 amino acids.

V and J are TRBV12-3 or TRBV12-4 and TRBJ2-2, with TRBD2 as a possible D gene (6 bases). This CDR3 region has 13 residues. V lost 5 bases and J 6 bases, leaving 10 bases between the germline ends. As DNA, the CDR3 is TGTGCCAGCAGTCAATGGGAGGCCGGGGAGCTGTTTTTT. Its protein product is CASSQWEAGELFF.

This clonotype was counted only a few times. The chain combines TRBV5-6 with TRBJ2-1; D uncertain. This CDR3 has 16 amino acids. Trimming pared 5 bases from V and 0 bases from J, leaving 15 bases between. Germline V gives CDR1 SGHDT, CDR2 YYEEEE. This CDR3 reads CASRRWQESSYNEQFF. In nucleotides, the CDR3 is TGTGCCAGCAGGCGGTGGCAGGAGAGCTCCTACAATGAGCAGTTCTTC.

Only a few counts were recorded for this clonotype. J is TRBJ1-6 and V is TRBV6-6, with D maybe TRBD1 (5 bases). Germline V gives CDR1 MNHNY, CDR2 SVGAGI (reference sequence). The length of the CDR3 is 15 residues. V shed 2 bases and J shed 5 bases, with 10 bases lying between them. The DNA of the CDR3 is TGTGCCAGCAGTTACGGGGCAGAAGATAATTCACCCCTCCACTTT. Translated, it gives CASSYGAEDNSPLHF.

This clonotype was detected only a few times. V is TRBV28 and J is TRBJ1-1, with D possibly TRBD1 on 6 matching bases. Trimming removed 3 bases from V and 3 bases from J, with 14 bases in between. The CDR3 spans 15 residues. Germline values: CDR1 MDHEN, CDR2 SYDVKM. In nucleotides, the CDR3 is TGTGCCAGCAGTTTGCCACAGGGAGGAGACACTGAAGCTTTCTTT. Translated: CASSLPQGGDTEAFF.

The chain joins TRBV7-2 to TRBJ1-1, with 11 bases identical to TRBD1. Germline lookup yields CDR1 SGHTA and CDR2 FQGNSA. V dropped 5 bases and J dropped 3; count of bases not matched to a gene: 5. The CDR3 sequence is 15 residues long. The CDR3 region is CASSPWTGGYTEAFF. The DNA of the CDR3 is TGTGCCAGCAGCCCTTGGACAGGGGGCTACACTGAAGCTTTCTTT. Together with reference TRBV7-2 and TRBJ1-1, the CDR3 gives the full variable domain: GAGVSQSPSNKVTEKGKDVELRCDPISGHTALYWYRQSLGQGLEFLIYFQGNSAPDKSGLPSDRFSAERTGGSVSTLTIQRTQQEDSAVYLCASSPWTGGYTEAFFGQGTRLTVV.

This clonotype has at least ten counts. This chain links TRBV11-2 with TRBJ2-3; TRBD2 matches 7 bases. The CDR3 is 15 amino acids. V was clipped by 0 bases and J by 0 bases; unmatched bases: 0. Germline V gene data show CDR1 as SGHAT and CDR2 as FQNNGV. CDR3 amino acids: CASSLELASTDTQYF. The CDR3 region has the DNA TGTGCCAGCAGCTTAGAACTAGCGAGCACAGATACGCAGTATTTT.

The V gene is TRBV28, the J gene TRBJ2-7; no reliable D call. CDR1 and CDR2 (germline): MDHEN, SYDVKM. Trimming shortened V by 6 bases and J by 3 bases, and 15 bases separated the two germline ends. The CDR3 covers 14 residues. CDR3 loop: CASRPLGVSYEQYF. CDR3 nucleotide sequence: TGTGCCAGCAGGCCTCTTGGGGTAAGCTACGAGCAGTACTTC. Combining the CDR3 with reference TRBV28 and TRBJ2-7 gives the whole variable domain DVKVTQSSRYLVKRTGEKVFLECVQDMDHENMFWYRQDPGLGLRLIYFSYDVKMKEKGDIPEGYSVSREKKERFSLILESASTNQTSMYLCASRPLGVSYEQYFGPGTRLTVT.

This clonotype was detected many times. In DNA form, the CDR3 reads TGTGCCACCGACCCTCCGCGGGGGCCCAATGAGCAGTTCTTC. It specifies CATDPPRGPNEQFF. J is TRBJ2-1 and V is TRBV7-9; D might be TRBD2 (7 bases). CDR1 SEHNR and CDR2 FQNEAQ come from the germline V gene (reference sequence). The CDR3 length is 14 residues. V was shortened by 10 bases and J by 6 bases, with 19 bases between the two germline ends.

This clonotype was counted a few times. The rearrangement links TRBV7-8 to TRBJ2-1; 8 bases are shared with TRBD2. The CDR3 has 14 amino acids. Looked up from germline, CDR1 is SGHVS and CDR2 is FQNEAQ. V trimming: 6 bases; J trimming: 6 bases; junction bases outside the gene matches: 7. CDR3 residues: CASRLLAVVNEQFF. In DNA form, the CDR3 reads TGTGCCAGCAGGTTACTAGCGGTAGTCAATGAGCAGTTCTTC.

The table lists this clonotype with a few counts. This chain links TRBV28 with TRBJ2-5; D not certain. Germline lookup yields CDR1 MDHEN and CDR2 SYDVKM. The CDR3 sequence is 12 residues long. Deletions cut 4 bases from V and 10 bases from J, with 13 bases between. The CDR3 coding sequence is TGTGCCAGCAGTTCACCAATCGGAGACCAGTACTTC. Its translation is CASSSPIGDQYF.

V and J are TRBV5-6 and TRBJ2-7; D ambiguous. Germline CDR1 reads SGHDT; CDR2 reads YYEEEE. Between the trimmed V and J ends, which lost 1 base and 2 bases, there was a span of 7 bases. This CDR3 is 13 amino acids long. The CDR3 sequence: CASSLWQTYEQYF. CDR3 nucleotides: TGTGCCAGCAGCTTGTGGCAGACCTACGAGCAGTACTTC.